This section outlines one TCR beta chain sequence together with its context. A much more abundant neighbour one base away suggests this may be a read error. Methods described previously were used for bulk TCR libraries, and listed TCR primers were applied. TCRdb re-called the PCR reads through MiXCR, storing one row per CDR3 protein. The sample gives 40,000 to 50,000 distinct CDR3 sequences, roughly 19% of which show up once; under 1.3% is in the top ten. This specimen belongs to a study of molecular identifiers for immune sequencing clone quantification. The CDR3 loop spans 13 amino acids. The germline gives CDR1 MNHEY, CDR2 SVGEGT. With 8 bases removed from V and 1 base from J, the gap between germline ends came to 12 bases.

This TCR derives from a human donor in good health. Some libraries in this study had Jurkat cell RNA spiked in. The chain employs TRBV6-2 or TRBV6-3 and TRBJ2-7; D is possibly TRBD1 or TRBD2 (5 bases each). Sequencing used naive CD8+ T cells from blood, with Jurkat cell RNA spiked in. Subset given: FACS-sorted CD8+CD4-CCR7+CD45RA+ naive T cells. The CDR3: CASGAGGSYEQYF. The CDR3, as DNA: TGTGCCAGCGGGGCCGGCGGGTCCTACGAGCAGTACTTC.